The T cell receptor (beta chain) under discussion was sequenced for a study of CD8 T cells in ankylosing spondylitis. Study-wide results and caveats: Disease-associated clones were reportedly significantly overrepresented in matched ankylosing spondylitis synovial fluid.

The V segment lost 3 bases and the J segment 7 bases; nucleotides outside the gene matches: 8. This CDR3 contains 16 residues. The germline V gene has CDR1 KGHDR and CDR2 SFDVKD. From the 5' RACE reads, TCRdb called clonotypes with MiXCR, one entry per CDR3 protein. The top ten hold roughly 45% of the sample, which has some 37,000 distinct CDR3 sequences, approximately 15% seen once. In the case of this clonotype: Its target is not known.

The chain links TRBV24-1 to TRBJ2-2, with TRBD1 matching 9 bases. This TCR was recovered from a male donor with ankylosing spondylitis or in good health (not recorded which). The sequenced sample consisted of blood. The CDR3 spells CATSDRTGVKIGELFF. CDR3 in DNA: TGTGCCACCAGTGATCGGACAGGGGTAAAGATCGGGGAGCTGTTTTTT.